The TCR beta chain under discussion was sequenced for a study of cytomegalovirus exposure and HLA in healthy donors. General study findings and limits: The classifier reportedly diagnosed cytomegalovirus status with high specificity and sensitivity.

The junction had 5 bases not matched to a gene; V was cut back by 8 bases and J by 8 bases. Germline CDR1 and CDR2: MNHEY and SMNVEV (reference sequence). The CDR3 runs 13 residues. The table came from immunoSEQ multiplex PCR; TCRdb's copy has only in-frame clones and leaves some out. The repertoire holds some 140,000 clones, with approximately 90% as singletons. Concerning this clone itself: The antigen remains undetermined.

The rearrangement links TRBV27 to TRBJ2-1; TRBD2 matches at 11 bases. The sequencing sample was made of PBMCs. The TCR sequence derives from a woman in her twenties or thirties in good health and CMV-seropositive. The CDR3 DNA follows: TGTGCCAGCCTTAGCGGGGGGGCGCATGAGCAGTTCTTC. Protein sequence: CASLSGGAHEQFF.